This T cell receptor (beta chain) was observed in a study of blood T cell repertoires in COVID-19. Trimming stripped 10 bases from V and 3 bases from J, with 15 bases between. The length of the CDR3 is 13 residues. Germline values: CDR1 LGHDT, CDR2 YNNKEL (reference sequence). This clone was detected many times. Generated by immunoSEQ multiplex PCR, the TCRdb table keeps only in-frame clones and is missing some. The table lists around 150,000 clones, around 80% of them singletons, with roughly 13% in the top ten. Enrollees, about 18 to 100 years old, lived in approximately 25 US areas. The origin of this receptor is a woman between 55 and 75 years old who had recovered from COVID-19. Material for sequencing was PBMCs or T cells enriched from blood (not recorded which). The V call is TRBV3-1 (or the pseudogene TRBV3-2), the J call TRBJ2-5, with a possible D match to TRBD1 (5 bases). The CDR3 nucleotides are TGTGCCACCCTAGGGGTCCTCGAAGAGACCCAGTACTTC. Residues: CATLGVLEETQYF.